This T cell receptor beta chain was observed in a study of siplizumab effects on memory and regulatory T cells (dated by TCRdb to the late 2010s). With regard to the full study: The study looked at the effect of siplizumab, an anti-CD2 antibody, on alloreactive T-cell subsets in allogeneic mixed lymphocyte reactions made from human PBMCs.

V is shortened by 0 bases, J by 1 base, and the region joining them spans 12 bases. CDR1 is given as MGHDK and CDR2 as SYGVNS, both from the germline V gene. Spanning cysteine to phenylalanine, the CDR3 consists of 16 amino acids. The retained sequence is limited to the CDR3, 48 bases, with the frame set at the first base. Unstimulated CD4+ memory cells were also sequenced in three donor pairs, together with CD4+ naive, CD8+ TEMRA, CD8+ naive and CD8+ effector memory subsets. Sorted unstimulated T cells and proliferating T cells recovered from mixed lymphocyte reactions underwent TCRbeta CDR3 sequencing. Fresh whole blood from around 11 HLA-typed healthy donors was used to isolate PBMCs. Points on this clone: The specificity of this receptor is unknown. No per-base quality is available; no much larger clone lies one base away.

General findings and caveats noted by the study authors: Greater diversity appeared to be present in unstimulated naive T cells than in memory T cells, and a substantial contribution to the alloresponse seemed to be made by naive cells. In reactions with siplizumab, an average of roughly 70% of mappable alloreactive CD4+ clones were Treg-derived, compared with roughly 27% in control reactions. A naive or memory phenotype could not be assigned to roughly 75-96% of proliferating CD4+ or CD8+ clones. Siplizumab significantly lowered the cumulative frequency of alloreactive sequences that could be traced to unstimulated CD4+ memory T cells. Because sequences at frequencies below about 10^-5 were poorly captured, only a minor fraction of alloreactive clones could be mapped back to unstimulated subsets. No functional confirmation was obtained for the suppressive function of proliferating Tregs from siplizumab cultures.

The method was the immunoSEQ multiplex PCR assay. Each sample had 85,000 to 100,000 TCR templates assayed by the deep sequencing platform. Genomic DNA extracted from sorted T cells was used for TCRbeta CDR3 sequencing. Turning to the authors' computational methods: The R programming language was used for clonal analysis of the TCRbeta CDR3 data. Unstimulated samples were compared with post-reaction CFSE-low samples to define alloreactive CD4+ and CD8+ clones. Regulatory or non-regulatory origin of alloreactive CD4+ clones was assigned by matching sequences to the sorted unstimulated Treg and non-Treg repertoires. TCRdb re-hosts the immuneACCESS table, in-frame sequences only. Its copies lack some clones; in the studies checked, an unresolved V gene accounts for under half of them, and the cause for the rest is not known. V and J calls and clone size come straight from that table; D and trimming were deduced from the DNA. Across this sample there are 94,000 or so clones, with roughly 97% seen only once. The ten largest clonotypes hold roughly 0.033% of the sample.

Sequencing was done on a sample of naive CD4+ T cells sorted from blood. The label giving this sample's cell subset or site can be read as: unstimulated naive T cells. The rearrangement joined TRBV25-1 to TRBJ1-1; D gene: possibly TRBD1, on 5 matching bases. This clonotype was obtained from a human donor in good health. The nucleotide sequence reads TGTGCCAGCAGTGAATACAGGGTGTGGGGGAACACTGAAGCTTTCTTT. Its protein reads: CASSEYRVWGNTEAFF. This CDR3, with the reference TRBV25-1 and TRBJ1-1 proteins standing in past its ends, gives the full variable domain EADIYQTPRYLVIGTGKKITLECSQTMGHDKMYWYQQDPGMELHLIHYSYGVNSTEKGDLSSESTVSRIRTEHFPLTLESARPSHTSQYLCASSEYRVWGNTEAFFGQGTRLTVV.